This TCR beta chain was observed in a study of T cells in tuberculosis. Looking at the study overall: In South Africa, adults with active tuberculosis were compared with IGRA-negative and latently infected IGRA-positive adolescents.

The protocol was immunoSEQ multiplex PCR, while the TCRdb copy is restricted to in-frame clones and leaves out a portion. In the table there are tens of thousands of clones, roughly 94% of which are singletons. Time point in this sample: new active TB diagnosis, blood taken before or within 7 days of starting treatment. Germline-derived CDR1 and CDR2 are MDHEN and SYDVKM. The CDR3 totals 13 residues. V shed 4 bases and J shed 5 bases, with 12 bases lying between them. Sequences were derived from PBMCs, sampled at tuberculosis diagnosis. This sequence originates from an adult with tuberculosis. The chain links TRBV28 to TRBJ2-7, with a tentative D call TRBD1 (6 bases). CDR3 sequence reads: CASSSPDSHEQYF. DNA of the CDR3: TGTGCCAGCAGTTCCCCGGACAGCCACGAGCAGTACTTC.